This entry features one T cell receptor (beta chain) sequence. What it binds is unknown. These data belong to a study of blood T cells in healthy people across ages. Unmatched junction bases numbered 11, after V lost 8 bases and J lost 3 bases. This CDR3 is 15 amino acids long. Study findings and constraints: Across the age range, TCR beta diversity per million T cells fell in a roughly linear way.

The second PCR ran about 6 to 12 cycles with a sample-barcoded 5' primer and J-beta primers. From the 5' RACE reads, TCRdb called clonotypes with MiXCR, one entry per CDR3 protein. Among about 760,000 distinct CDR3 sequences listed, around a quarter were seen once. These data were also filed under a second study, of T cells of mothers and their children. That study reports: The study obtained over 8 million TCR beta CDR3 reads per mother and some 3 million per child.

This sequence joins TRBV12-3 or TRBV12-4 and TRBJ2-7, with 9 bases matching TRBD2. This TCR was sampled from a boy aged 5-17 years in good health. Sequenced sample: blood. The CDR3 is CASPLAGGPIYEQYF. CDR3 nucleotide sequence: TGTGCCAGCCCCCTGGCGGGAGGGCCGATCTACGAGCAGTACTTC.